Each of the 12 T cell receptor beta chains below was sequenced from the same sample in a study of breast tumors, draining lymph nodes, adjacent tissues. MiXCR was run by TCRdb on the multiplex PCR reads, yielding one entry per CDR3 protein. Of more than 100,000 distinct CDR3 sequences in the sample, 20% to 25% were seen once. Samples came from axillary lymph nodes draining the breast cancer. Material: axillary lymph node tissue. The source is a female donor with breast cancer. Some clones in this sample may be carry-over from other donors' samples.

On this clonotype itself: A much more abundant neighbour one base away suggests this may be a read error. CDR3: CASSARGELFF. CDR3 sequence (DNA): TGTGCCAGCAGCGCTCGTGGGGAGCTGTTTTTT. V and J are TRBV12-3 or TRBV12-4 and TRBJ2-2; D gene uncertain. The CDR3 consists of 11 residues. The ends were cut back, 6 bases at V and 8 bases at J, with 7 bases in the middle.

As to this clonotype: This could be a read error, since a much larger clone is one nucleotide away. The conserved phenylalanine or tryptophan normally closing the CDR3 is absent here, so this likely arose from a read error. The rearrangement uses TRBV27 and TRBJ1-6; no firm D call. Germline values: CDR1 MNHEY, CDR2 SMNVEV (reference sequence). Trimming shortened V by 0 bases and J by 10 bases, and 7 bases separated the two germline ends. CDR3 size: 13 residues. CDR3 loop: CASSLSSRSPLHC. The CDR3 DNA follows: TGTGCCAGCAGTTTATCGAGCAGATCACCCCTCCACTGT.

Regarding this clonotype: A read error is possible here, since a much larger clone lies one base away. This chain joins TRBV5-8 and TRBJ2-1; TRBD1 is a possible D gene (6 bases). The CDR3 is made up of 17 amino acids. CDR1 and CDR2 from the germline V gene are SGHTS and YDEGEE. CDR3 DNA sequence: TGTGCCAGCAGCCTCTTGGGGGCGCGCACTTTCTCCAATGAGCGGTTCTTC. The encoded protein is CASSLLGARTFSNERFF.

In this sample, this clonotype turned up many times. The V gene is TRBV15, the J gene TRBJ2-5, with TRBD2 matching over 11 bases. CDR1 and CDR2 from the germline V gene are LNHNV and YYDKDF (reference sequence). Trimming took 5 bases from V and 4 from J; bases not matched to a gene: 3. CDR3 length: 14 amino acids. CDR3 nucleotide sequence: TGTGCCACCAGCTTCGGACTAGCGGGAGAGACCCAGTACTTC. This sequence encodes CATSFGLAGETQYF.

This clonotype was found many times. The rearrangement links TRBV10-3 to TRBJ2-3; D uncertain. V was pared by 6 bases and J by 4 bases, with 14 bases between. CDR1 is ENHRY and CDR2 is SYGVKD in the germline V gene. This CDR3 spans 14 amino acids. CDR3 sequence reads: CAIRRTASPDTQYF. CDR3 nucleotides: TGTGCCATCAGAAGGACCGCCTCCCCAGATACGCAGTATTTT.

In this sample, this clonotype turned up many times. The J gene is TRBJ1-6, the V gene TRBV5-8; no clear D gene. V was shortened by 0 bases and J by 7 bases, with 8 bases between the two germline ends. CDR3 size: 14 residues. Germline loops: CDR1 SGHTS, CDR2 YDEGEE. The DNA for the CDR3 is TGTGCCAGCAGCTTGGGGCGCAACAATTCACCCCTCCACTTT. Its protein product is CASSLGRNNSPLHF.

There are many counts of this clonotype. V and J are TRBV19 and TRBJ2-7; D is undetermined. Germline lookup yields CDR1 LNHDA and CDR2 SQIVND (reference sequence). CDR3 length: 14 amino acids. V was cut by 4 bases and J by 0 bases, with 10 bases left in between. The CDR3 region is CASSRADTSYEQYF. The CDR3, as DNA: TGTGCCAGTAGTAGGGCCGACACCTCCTACGAGCAGTACTTC.

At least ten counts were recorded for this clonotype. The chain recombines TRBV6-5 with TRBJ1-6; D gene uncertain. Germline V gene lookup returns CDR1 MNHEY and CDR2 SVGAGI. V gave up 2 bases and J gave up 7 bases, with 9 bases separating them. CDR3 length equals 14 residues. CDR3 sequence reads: CASSYETGNSPLHF. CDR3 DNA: TGTGCCAGCAGTTACGAGACGGGGAATTCACCCCTCCACTTT.

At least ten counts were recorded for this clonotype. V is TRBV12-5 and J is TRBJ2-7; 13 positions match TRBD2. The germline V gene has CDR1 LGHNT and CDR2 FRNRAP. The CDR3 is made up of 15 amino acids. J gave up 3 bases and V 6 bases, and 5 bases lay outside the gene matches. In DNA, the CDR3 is TGTGCTAGTGGCCTGAGACTAGCGGGAGGCTACGAGCAGTACTTC. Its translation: CASGLRLAGGYEQYF.

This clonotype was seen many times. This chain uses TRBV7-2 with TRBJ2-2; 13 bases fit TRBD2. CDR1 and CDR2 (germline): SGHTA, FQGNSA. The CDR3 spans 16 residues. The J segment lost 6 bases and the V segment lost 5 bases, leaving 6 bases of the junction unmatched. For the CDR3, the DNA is TGTGCCAGCAGCCGGACTAGCGGGAGCGGCGCCGGGGAGCTGTTTTTT. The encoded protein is CASSRTSGSGAGELFF.

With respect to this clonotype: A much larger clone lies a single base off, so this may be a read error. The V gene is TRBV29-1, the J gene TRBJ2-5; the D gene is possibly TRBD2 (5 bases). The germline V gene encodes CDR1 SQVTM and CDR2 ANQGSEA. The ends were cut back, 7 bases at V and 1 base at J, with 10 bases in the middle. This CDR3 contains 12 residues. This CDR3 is CSGLATQETQYF. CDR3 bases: TGCAGCGGATTAGCGACCCAAGAGACCCAGTACTTC.

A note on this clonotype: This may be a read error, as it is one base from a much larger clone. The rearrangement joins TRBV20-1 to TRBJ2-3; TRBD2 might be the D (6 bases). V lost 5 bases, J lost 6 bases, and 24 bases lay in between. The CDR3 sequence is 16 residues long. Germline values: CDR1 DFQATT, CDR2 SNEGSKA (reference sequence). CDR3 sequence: CSAGPTRDSWPDTQYF. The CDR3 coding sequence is TGCAGTGCTGGACCGACCCGGGACTCGTGGCCGGATACGCAGTATTTT.